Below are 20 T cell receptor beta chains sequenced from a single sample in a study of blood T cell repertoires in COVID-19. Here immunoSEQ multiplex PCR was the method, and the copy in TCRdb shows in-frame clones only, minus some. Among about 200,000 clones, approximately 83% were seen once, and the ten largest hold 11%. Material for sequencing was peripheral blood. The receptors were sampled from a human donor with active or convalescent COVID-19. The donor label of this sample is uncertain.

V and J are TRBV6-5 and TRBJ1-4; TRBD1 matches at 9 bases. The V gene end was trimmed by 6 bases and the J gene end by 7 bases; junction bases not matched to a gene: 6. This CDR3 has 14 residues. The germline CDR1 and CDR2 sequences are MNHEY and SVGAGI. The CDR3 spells CASSADRGSEKLFF. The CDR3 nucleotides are TGTGCCAGCAGCGCGGACAGGGGCTCTGAAAAACTGTTTTTT.

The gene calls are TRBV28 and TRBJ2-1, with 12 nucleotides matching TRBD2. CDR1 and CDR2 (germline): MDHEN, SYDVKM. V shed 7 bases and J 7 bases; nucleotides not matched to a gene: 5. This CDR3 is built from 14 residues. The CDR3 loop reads CASTTSGGWNEQFF. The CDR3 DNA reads TGTGCCAGCACGACTAGCGGGGGTTGGAATGAGCAGTTCTTC.

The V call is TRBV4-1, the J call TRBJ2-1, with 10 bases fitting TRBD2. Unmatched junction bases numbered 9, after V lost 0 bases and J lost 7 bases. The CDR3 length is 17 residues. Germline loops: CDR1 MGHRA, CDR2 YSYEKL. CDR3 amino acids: CASSQEQAGGPGNEQFF. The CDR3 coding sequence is TGCGCCAGCAGCCAAGAACAAGCGGGAGGGCCGGGGAATGAGCAGTTCTTC.

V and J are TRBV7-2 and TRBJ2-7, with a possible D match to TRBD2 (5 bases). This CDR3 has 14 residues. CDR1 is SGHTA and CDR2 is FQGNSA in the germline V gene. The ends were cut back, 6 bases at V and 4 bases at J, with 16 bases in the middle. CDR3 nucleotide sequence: TGTGCCAGCAGAAAAGGGCGGGCCATTTACGAGCAGTACTTC. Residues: CASRKGRAIYEQYF.

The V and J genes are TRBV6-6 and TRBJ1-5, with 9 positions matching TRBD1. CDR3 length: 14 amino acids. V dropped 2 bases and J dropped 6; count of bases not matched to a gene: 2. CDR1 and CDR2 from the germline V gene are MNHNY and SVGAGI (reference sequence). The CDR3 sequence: CASSYRDRVQPQHF. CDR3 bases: TGTGCCAGCAGTTACAGGGACAGGGTTCAGCCCCAGCATTTT.

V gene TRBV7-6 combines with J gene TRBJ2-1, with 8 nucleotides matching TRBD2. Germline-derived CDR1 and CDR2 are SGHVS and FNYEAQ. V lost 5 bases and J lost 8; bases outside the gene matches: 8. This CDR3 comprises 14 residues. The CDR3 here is CASSDSGKLHEQFF. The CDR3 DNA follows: TGTGCCAGCAGCGATAGCGGGAAGTTACATGAGCAGTTCTTC.

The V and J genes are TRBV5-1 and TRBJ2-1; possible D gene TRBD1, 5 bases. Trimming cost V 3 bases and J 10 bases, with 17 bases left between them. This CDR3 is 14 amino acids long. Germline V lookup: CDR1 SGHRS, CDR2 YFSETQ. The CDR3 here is CASSSRGRVGEQFF. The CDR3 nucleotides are TGCGCCAGCAGCTCTAGGGGCCGGGTCGGGGAGCAGTTCTTC.

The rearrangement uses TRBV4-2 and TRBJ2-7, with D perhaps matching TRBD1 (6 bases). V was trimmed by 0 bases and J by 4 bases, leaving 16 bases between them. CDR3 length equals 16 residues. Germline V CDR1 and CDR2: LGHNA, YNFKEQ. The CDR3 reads CASSQDGGQRGYEQYF. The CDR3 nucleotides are TGTGCCAGCAGCCAAGATGGGGGCCAGAGAGGATACGAGCAGTACTTC.

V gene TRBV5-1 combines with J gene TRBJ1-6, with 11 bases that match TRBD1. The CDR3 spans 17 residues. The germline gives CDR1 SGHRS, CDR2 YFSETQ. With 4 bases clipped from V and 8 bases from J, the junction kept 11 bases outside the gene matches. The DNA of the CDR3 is TGCGCCAGCAGCATCCACCCGGGACAGGGGGTTTATTCACCCCTCCACTTT. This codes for CASSIHPGQGVYSPLHF.

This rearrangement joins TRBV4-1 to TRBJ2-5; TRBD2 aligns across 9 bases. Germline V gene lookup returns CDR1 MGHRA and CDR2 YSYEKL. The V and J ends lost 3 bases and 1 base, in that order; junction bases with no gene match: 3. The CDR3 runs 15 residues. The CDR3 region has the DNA TGCGCCAGCAGCCACCTAGCGGGGTTCCAAGAGACCCAGTACTTC. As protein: CASSHLAGFQETQYF.

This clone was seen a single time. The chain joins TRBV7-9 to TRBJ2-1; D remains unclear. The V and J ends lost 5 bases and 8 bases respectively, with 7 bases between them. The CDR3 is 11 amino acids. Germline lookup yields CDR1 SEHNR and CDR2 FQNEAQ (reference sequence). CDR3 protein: CASSHSYEQFF. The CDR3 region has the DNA TGTGCCAGCAGCCACAGTTATGAGCAGTTCTTC.

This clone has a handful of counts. CDR3 protein: CASSHERARGNEKLFF. The CDR3 region has the DNA TGCGCCAGCAGCCATGAGAGGGCAAGAGGAAATGAAAAACTGTTTTTT. The V gene is TRBV4-1, the J gene TRBJ1-4; D ambiguous. The ends were cut back, 3 bases at V and 5 bases at J, with 16 bases in the middle. In germline, CDR1 is MGHRA, CDR2 YSYEKL. CDR3 length equals 16 residues.

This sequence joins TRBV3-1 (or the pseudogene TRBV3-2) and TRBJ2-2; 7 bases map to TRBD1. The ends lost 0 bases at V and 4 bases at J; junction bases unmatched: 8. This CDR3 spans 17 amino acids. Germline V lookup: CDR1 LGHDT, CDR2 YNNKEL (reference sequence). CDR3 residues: CASSQDRQGYFTGELFF. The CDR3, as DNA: TGTGCCAGCAGCCAAGACAGACAGGGTTATTTCACCGGGGAGCTGTTTTTT.

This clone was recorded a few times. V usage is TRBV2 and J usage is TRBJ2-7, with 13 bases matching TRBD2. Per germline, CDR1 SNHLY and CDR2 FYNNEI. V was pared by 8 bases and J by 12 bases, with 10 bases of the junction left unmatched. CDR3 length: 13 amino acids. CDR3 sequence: CASGGTSGDSGYF. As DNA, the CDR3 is TGTGCCAGCGGTGGGACTAGCGGGGATTCTGGGTACTTC.

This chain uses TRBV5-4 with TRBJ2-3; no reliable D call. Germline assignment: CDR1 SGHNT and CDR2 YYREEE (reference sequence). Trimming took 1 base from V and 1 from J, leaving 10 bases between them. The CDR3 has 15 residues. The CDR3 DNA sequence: TGTGCCAGCAGCTTGCAGAATATGGGCACAGATACGCAGTATTTT. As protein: CASSLQNMGTDTQYF.

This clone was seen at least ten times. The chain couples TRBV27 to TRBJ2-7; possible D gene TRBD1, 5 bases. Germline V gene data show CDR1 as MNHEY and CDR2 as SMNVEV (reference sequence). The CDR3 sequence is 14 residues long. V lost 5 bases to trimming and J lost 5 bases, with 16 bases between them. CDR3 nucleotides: TGTGCCAGCAGTCCAATTCACCGGACAAACGAGCAGTACTTC. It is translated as CASSPIHRTNEQYF.

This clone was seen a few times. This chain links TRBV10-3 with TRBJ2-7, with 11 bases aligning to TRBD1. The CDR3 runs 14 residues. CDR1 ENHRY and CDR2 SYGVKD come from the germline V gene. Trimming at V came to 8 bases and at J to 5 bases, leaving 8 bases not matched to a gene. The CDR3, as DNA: TGTGCCATCGGGGACCGGGACAGGGGGAACGAGCAGTACTTC. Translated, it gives CAIGDRDRGNEQYF.

The CDR3 reads CASSTGVGNTIYF. CDR3 nucleotides: TGTGCCAGCAGCACAGGGGTCGGAAACACCATATATTTT. V usage is TRBV12-3 or TRBV12-4 and J usage is TRBJ1-3, with 7 positions matching TRBD1. This CDR3 has 13 residues. V lost 6 bases, J lost 4 bases, and 3 bases stayed unmatched.

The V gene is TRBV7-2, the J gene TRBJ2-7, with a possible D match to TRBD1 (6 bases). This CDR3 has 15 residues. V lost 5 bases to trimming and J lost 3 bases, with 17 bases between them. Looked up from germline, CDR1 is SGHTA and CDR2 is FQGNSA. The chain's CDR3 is CASSKGVGPLYEQYF. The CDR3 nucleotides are TGTGCCAGCAGCAAGGGGGTCGGACCCCTCTACGAGCAGTACTTC.

DNA of the CDR3: TGTGCCAGCTCACCGACAGCTTTTGGCACCGGGGAGCTGTTTTTT. It is translated as CASSPTAFGTGELFF. The genes are TRBV18 and TRBJ2-2, with D possibly TRBD1 on 5 matching bases. The ends were cut back, 3 bases at V and 4 bases at J, with 12 bases in the middle. Germline lookup yields CDR1 KGHSH and CDR2 LQKENI. The CDR3 is made up of 15 amino acids.